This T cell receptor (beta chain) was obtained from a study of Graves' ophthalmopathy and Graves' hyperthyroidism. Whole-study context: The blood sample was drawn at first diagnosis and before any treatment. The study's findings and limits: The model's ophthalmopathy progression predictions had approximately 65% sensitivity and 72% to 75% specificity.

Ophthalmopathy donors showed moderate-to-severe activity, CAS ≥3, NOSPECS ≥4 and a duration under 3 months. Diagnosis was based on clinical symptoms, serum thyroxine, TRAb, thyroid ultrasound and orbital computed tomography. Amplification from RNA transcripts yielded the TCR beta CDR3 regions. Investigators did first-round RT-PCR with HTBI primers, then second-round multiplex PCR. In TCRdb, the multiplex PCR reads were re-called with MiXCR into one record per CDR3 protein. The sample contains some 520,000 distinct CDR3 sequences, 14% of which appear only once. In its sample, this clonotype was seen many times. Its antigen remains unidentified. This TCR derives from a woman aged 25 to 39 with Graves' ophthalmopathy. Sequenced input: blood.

The CDR3 spells CSGDLTGDGYTF. DNA of the CDR3: TGCAGCGGAGACCTTACAGGGGACGGCTACACCTTC. The chain is built from TRBV29-1 and TRBJ1-2; 7 bases are a match to TRBD1. The CDR3 loop spans 12 amino acids. Per the germline V gene, CDR1 is SQVTM and CDR2 is ANQGSEA. Trimming at V came to 7 bases and at J to 8 bases, leaving 10 bases not matched to a gene.